These 10 T cell receptor beta chains came from one sample sequenced in a study of blood T cell repertoires in COVID-19. Profiling relied on immunoSEQ multiplex PCR, and the TCRdb table lists in-frame clones only, not all of them. This sample has 200,000 to 250,000 clones, with about 84% found just once. Sequencing used peripheral blood. These receptors were collected from a man aged 80 or over with acute or convalescent COVID-19.

Of note for this clone: The sample carries other DNA sequences with the same CDR3. V is TRBV6-2 or TRBV6-3 and J is TRBJ1-1, with a tentative D call TRBD1 (6 bases). The V gene's germline CDR1 is MNHEY and CDR2 SVGEGT. V lost 6 bases and J lost 0, with 11 bases in between. The CDR3 covers 14 residues. The CDR3 nucleotides are TGTGCCAGCAGCATGGGACAAATGAACACTGAAGCTTTCTTT. Amino acid sequence: CASSMGQMNTEAFF.

CDR3 residues: CASSTREDRYTF. CDR3 in DNA: TGTGCCAGCAGCACCAGAGAGGATCGCTACACCTTC. This chain links TRBV28 with TRBJ1-2; D not resolved. CDR1 MDHEN and CDR2 SYDVKM come from the germline V gene. Trimming cost V 6 bases and J 9 bases, with 14 bases left between them. This CDR3 spans 12 amino acids.

The genes are TRBV3-1 (or the pseudogene TRBV3-2) and TRBJ2-7, with a tentative D call TRBD2 (5 bases). Trimming took off 1 base at V and 3 bases at J, with 19 bases between the two ends. The CDR3 extends over 17 amino acids. Germline lookup yields CDR1 LGHDT and CDR2 YNNKEL (reference sequence). CDR3 region: CASSQVTGRSLSYEQYF. In nucleotides, the CDR3 is TGTGCCAGCAGCCAAGTTACGGGGAGAAGTCTTAGCTACGAGCAGTACTTC.

The chain couples TRBV11-3 to TRBJ2-6; TRBD2 might be the D (5 bases). The CDR3 sequence is 15 residues long. Germline assignment: CDR1 SGHNT and CDR2 YENEEA. V lost 5 bases and J 0 bases, leaving 8 bases between the germline ends. The CDR3 DNA reads TGTGCCAGCAGCCCGGGAACCTCTGGGGCCAACGTCCTGACTTTC. It encodes CASSPGTSGANVLTF.

The rearrangement links TRBV28 to TRBJ1-2; D may be TRBD1 (5 bases). The CDR3 spans 15 residues. CDR1 and CDR2 (germline): MDHEN, SYDVKM. V was shortened by 7 bases and J by 8 bases, with 23 bases between the two germline ends. The CDR3 DNA reads as TGTGCCAGCACCACCACCGAGACAGTCCTAGTAGGCTACACCTTC. It translates to CASTTTETVLVGYTF.

This clone occurred a few times. The chain joins TRBV5-4 to TRBJ2-5, with TRBD2 identical over 11 bases. The trim removed 4 bases at V and 2 bases at J, leaving 4 bases unmatched. The CDR3 is made up of 15 amino acids. CDR1 and CDR2 from the germline V gene are SGHNT and YYREEE (reference sequence). For the CDR3, the DNA is TGTGCCAGCAGCCAGAGACTAGCGGGGCAAGAGACCCAGTACTTC. Translation gives CASSQRLAGQETQYF.

V gene TRBV11-2 combines with J gene TRBJ1-1; 7 nucleotides line up with TRBD1. V lost 4 bases, J lost 5 bases, and 4 bases stayed unmatched. The CDR3 is made up of 13 amino acids. Germline lookup yields CDR1 SGHAT and CDR2 FQNNGV. This chain's CDR3 is CASSYLQGTEAFF. The DNA of the CDR3 is TGTGCCAGCAGCTACTTACAGGGGACTGAAGCTTTCTTT. Full variable domain (outside the CDR3, taken from reference TRBV11-2 and TRBJ1-1): EAGVAQSPRYKIIEKRQSVAFWCNPISGHATLYWYQQILGQGPKLLIQFQNNGVVDDSQLPKDRFSAERLKGVDSTLKIQPAKLEDSAVYLCASSYLQGTEAFFGQGTRLTVV.

The chain joins TRBV29-1 to TRBJ2-5; perhaps TRBD1 as D (6 bases). V dropped 0 bases and J dropped 4 bases, with 9 bases sitting between them. Germline V gene lookup returns CDR1 SQVTM and CDR2 ANQGSEA. CDR3 length: 13 amino acids. This CDR3 reads CSVEDAGVETQYF. The DNA of the CDR3 is TGCAGCGTTGAAGACGCAGGGGTAGAGACCCAGTACTTC.

J is TRBJ1-5 and V is TRBV7-8; D unclear. Germline CDR1 is SGHVS and CDR2 is FQNEAQ. There are 14 residues in the CDR3. V lost 1 base and J lost 7, with 11 bases in between. The DNA of the CDR3 is TGTGCCAGCAGCTTAGTGCAGGCCCGCCAGCCCCAGCATTTT. This translates into CASSLVQARQPQHF.

The J gene is TRBJ2-7, the V gene TRBV19; 10 nucleotides line up with TRBD1. V shed 1 base, J shed 3 bases, and the junction held 6 bases outside the gene matches. In germline, CDR1 is LNHDA, CDR2 SQIVND (reference sequence). This CDR3 comprises 16 residues. The CDR3 DNA sequence: TGTGCCAGTAGTATAGGTTGGGACAGGGGAGGCTACGAGCAGTACTTC. This translates into CASSIGWDRGGYEQYF.